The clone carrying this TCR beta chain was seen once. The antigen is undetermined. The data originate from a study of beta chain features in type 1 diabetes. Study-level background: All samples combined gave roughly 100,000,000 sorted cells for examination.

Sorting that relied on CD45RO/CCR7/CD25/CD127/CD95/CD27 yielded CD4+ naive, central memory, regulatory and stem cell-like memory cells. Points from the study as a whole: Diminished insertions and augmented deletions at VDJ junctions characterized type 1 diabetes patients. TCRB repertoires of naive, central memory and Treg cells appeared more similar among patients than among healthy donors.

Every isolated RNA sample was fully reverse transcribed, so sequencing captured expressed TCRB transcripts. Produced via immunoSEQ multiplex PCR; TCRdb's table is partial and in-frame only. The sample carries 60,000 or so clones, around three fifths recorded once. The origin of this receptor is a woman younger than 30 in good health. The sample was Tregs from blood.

CDR3 DNA sequence: TGTGCCAGCAGCCCCACTAGCGGGAGCTCCTACGAGCAGTACTTC. Amino acid sequence: CASSPTSGSSYEQYF. V usage is TRBV6-5 and J usage is TRBJ2-5; 11 positions match TRBD2. The DNA end is a closer match to TRBJ2-7, so the J assignment may be wrong. CDR3 length equals 15 residues. Germline lookup yields CDR1 MNHEY and CDR2 SVGAGI.